Included here is one T cell receptor beta chain sequence, with context. The data belong to a study of T cell changes during pregnancy in multiple sclerosis. Only in-frame clones appear in the TCRdb table, and some are missing; sequencing was by immunoSEQ multiplex PCR. Of just over 20,000 clones in the sample, around 90% were seen once. This receptor was identified in a female donor in good health, enrolled as a control in a pregnancy study. The sample was CD8+ T cells from peripheral blood mononuclear cells, taken in the second trimester of pregnancy.

CDR3 sequence: CASSSGSGSGDTQYF. The CDR3 DNA reads as TGTGCCAGCAGCTCCGGGAGCGGGTCCGGGGATACGCAGTATTTT. The chain links TRBV7-9 to TRBJ2-3; D may be TRBD2 (6 bases). This CDR3 comprises 15 residues. Trimming left V 4 bases short and J 6 bases short, with 17 bases between. The germline gives CDR1 SEHNR, CDR2 FQNEAQ (reference sequence).